Reported below is one TCR beta chain. These data are taken from a study of blood T cell repertoires in COVID-19. Overall study: Specimens from acute and convalescent COVID-19 originated in the United States, Italy and Spain. The cDNA or gDNA used as material had been derived from T cells, B-cell-depleted T cells, or PBMCs.

In the original analysis: Quantification of nucleated cells was approximated via reference gene primer amplification. Produced via immunoSEQ multiplex PCR; TCRdb's table is partial and in-frame only. The V and J calls and clone size were taken over from that table, and D and trimming were inferred from the DNA. This sample has fewer than 150,000 clones, with around 79% found just once. The V segment lost 4 bases and the J segment 13 bases; nucleotides outside the gene matches: 9. The length of the CDR3 is 14 residues. Germline V gene lookup returns CDR1 SGHVS and CDR2 FNYEAQ. The V call is TRBV7-6, the J call TRBJ2-1; 11 nucleotides match TRBD2. This receptor was identified in a man in his 70s with acute or convalescent COVID-19. The source material was peripheral blood. The CDR3 region is CASSYALAGGAQFF. In DNA, the CDR3 is TGTGCCAGCAGCTATGCTTTAGCGGGGGGGGCCCAGTTCTTC.